This is a list of T cell receptor beta chains from one sample in a study of neurological immune-mediated disorders. TCRdb processed the 5' RACE reads anew with MiXCR; each CDR3 protein has one entry. Among 55,000 or so distinct CDR3 sequences, about 4.2% were seen once, and the ten largest hold more than 1.5%. Sequencing was done on a sample of CD4+ T cells from blood. All receptors come from a middle-aged woman with multiple sclerosis. Both conserved end residues are part of each CDR3. Fields, in order: clone size, D gene, V gene, J gene, CDR3 DNA, CDR3 protein. D genes are given only for firm matches. Size is omitted from some rows. Given values are once, few, many or a class for expanded clones.

abundance: many; d_gene: .; v_gene: TRBV29-1; j_gene: TRBJ1-2; CDR3nt: TGCAGCGTTGAAAGGATGGGAGACAGACATGGCTACACCTTC; CDR3aa: CSVERMGDRHGYTF
abundance: many; d_gene: TRBD1; v_gene: TRBV4-2; j_gene: TRBJ1-2; CDR3nt: TGTGCCAGCAGCCAAGGAGGGGCCACAGGGGCCTATGGCTACACCTTC; CDR3aa: CASSQGGATGAYGYTF
abundance: many; d_gene: .; v_gene: TRBV5-1; j_gene: TRBJ2-1; CDR3nt: TGCGCCAGCAGCTCTTCCCTCTACAATGAGCAGTTCTTC; CDR3aa: CASSSSLYNEQFF
abundance: many; d_gene: .; v_gene: TRBV5-1; j_gene: TRBJ2-1; CDR3nt: TGCGCCAGCAGCGAGGGCCTAAACCTCTACAATGAGCAGTTCTTC; CDR3aa: CASSEGLNLYNEQFF
abundance: many; d_gene: .; v_gene: TRBV12-3/TRBV12-4; j_gene: TRBJ1-4; CDR3nt: TGTGCCAGCAGTTTATTTCAGGGTCAAGATGAAAAACTGTTTTTT; CDR3aa: CASSLFQGQDEKLFF
abundance: .; d_gene: .; v_gene: TRBV7-3; j_gene: TRBJ2-2; CDR3nt: TGTGCCAGCAGCTTAACAGCGAACACCGGGGAGCTGTTTTTT; CDR3aa: CASSLTANTGELFF
abundance: medium-sized; d_gene: .; v_gene: TRBV28; j_gene: TRBJ1-1; CDR3nt: TGTGCCAGCAGTCTCCAGAACACTGAAGCTTTCTTT; CDR3aa: CASSLQNTEAFF
abundance: many; d_gene: .; v_gene: TRBV20-1; j_gene: TRBJ2-1; CDR3nt: TGCAGTGTTTCAGGGGCTTTTTCTAGGTCGATCGATGAGCAGTTCTTC; CDR3aa: CSVSGAFSRSIDEQFF
abundance: many; d_gene: .; v_gene: TRBV9; j_gene: TRBJ2-7; CDR3nt: TGTGCCAGCAGTTTTCAGGTTGGGGGCTACGAGCAGTACTTC; CDR3aa: CASSFQVGGYEQYF
abundance: many; d_gene: TRBD1; v_gene: TRBV7-7; j_gene: TRBJ2-3; CDR3nt: TGTGCCAGCAGCGCTGGAGCAGGGGGCAACACAGATACGCAGTATTTT; CDR3aa: CASSAGAGGNTDTQYF
abundance: few; d_gene: .; v_gene: TRBV5-6; j_gene: TRBJ1-2; CDR3nt: TGTGCCAGCAGCTTAGACACGATTTTGAGTGGCTACACCTTC; CDR3aa: CASSLDTILSGYTF
abundance: many; d_gene: .; v_gene: TRBV5-1; j_gene: TRBJ2-1; CDR3nt: TGCGCCAGCAGCTTGGAAGGGGACCTTCGGCTGGATGAGCAGTTCTTC; CDR3aa: CASSLEGDLRLDEQFF
abundance: many; d_gene: .; v_gene: TRBV29-1; j_gene: TRBJ2-3; CDR3nt: TGCAGCGTCGCTATACGAGATACGCAGTATTTT; CDR3aa: CSVAIRDTQYF
abundance: many; d_gene: .; v_gene: TRBV7-9; j_gene: TRBJ1-1; CDR3nt: TGTGCCAGCAGCTTAGACGGGGGGAACGCTTTCTTT; CDR3aa: CASSLDGGNAFF
abundance: many; d_gene: .; v_gene: TRBV20-1; j_gene: TRBJ1-6; CDR3nt: TGCAGTGCTAGAGAGCAGCGGACCGCTTATAATTCACCCCTCCACTTT; CDR3aa: CSAREQRTAYNSPLHF
abundance: many; d_gene: .; v_gene: TRBV5-1; j_gene: TRBJ1-1; CDR3nt: TGCGCCAGCAGCTTGAGGACCGCGGTTTTGGTGAACACTGAAGCTTTCTTT; CDR3aa: CASSLRTAVLVNTEAFF
abundance: many; d_gene: TRBD2; v_gene: TRBV20-1; j_gene: TRBJ2-3; CDR3nt: TGCAGTGCACTAGCGGGGGTAACAGATACGCAGTATTTT; CDR3aa: CSALAGVTDTQYF
abundance: many; d_gene: .; v_gene: TRBV20-1; j_gene: TRBJ1-2; CDR3nt: TGCAGTGCGCCGGGACTGATCTATGGCTACACCTTC; CDR3aa: CSAPGLIYGYTF
abundance: many; d_gene: TRBD1; v_gene: TRBV10-3; j_gene: TRBJ1-2; CDR3nt: TGTGCCATCAGTGAGGGCCAGGACAGGGACTATGGCTACACCTTC; CDR3aa: CAISEGQDRDYGYTF
abundance: many; d_gene: TRBD2; v_gene: TRBV20-1; j_gene: TRBJ2-3; CDR3nt: TGCAGTGCTAGAGAGCCTAGCGGGGGGGGAGATACGCAGTATTTT; CDR3aa: CSAREPSGGGDTQYF
abundance: many; d_gene: TRBD2; v_gene: TRBV7-8; j_gene: TRBJ2-1; CDR3nt: TGTGCCAGCAGCGCCCGGGACTACGACGGGGCTGAGCAGTTCTTC; CDR3aa: CASSARDYDGAEQFF
abundance: many; d_gene: TRBD1; v_gene: TRBV5-1; j_gene: TRBJ2-1; CDR3nt: TGCGCCAGCAGCTTGGGGACAGGGCCCGCGGAGAAGCAGTTCTTC; CDR3aa: CASSLGTGPAEKQFF
abundance: many; d_gene: .; v_gene: TRBV5-1; j_gene: TRBJ1-1; CDR3nt: TGCGCCAGCAGCTTGGTACCGGGACATATGAACACTGAAGCTTTCTTT; CDR3aa: CASSLVPGHMNTEAFF
abundance: many; d_gene: .; v_gene: TRBV5-1; j_gene: TRBJ1-2; CDR3nt: TGCGCCAGCAGCTTGGGTGGACGCTTCTACACCTTC; CDR3aa: CASSLGGRFYTF
abundance: many; d_gene: .; v_gene: TRBV6-2/TRBV6-3; j_gene: TRBJ1-1; CDR3nt: TGTGCCAGCGGGTTAGTGGAAGCTTTCTTT; CDR3aa: CASGLVEAFF
abundance: many; d_gene: .; v_gene: TRBV4-1; j_gene: TRBJ2-7; CDR3nt: TGCGCCAGCAGCCCCTCCGTACGTGGATCTTACGAGCAGTACTTC; CDR3aa: CASSPSVRGSYEQYF
abundance: many; d_gene: TRBD1; v_gene: TRBV7-9; j_gene: TRBJ1-6; CDR3nt: TGTGCCAGCAGCTTGGGGACAGCTAATTCACCCCTCCACTTT; CDR3aa: CASSLGTANSPLHF
abundance: many; d_gene: .; v_gene: TRBV11-2; j_gene: TRBJ1-6; CDR3nt: TGTGCCAGCAGCCGGGGCCGCTTAGATAATTCACCCCTCCACTTT; CDR3aa: CASSRGRLDNSPLHF
abundance: many; d_gene: .; v_gene: TRBV9; j_gene: TRBJ1-1; CDR3nt: TGTGCCAGCAGCCTCACACATAACACTGAAGCTTTCTTT; CDR3aa: CASSLTHNTEAFF
abundance: many; d_gene: .; v_gene: TRBV20-1; j_gene: TRBJ1-6; CDR3nt: TGCAGTGCTCCGACGCCCATTCCTAATTCACCCCTCCACTTT; CDR3aa: CSAPTPIPNSPLHF
abundance: many; d_gene: TRBD1; v_gene: TRBV5-1; j_gene: TRBJ1-2; CDR3nt: TGCGCCAGCAGCCCGGAGGCGCAGGGGGCAATCTATGGCTACACCTTC; CDR3aa: CASSPEAQGAIYGYTF
abundance: many; d_gene: .; v_gene: TRBV12-3/TRBV12-4; j_gene: TRBJ2-5; CDR3nt: TGTGCCAGCAGTAAAAGGGAAGAGACCCAGTACTTC; CDR3aa: CASSKREETQYF
abundance: .; d_gene: .; v_gene: TRBV12-3/TRBV12-4; j_gene: TRBJ2-3; CDR3nt: TGTGCCAGCAGCATTGGGACAATTCGCACAGATACGCAGTATTTT; CDR3aa: CASSIGTIRTDTQYF
abundance: many; d_gene: .; v_gene: TRBV5-1; j_gene: TRBJ2-7; CDR3nt: TGCGCCAGCAGCTTGGGGGGTGGTTTGGACGAGCAGTACTTC; CDR3aa: CASSLGGGLDEQYF
abundance: many; d_gene: .; v_gene: TRBV6-2/TRBV6-3; j_gene: TRBJ2-7; CDR3nt: TGTGCCAGCAGTAACCTCTACGAGCAGTACTTC; CDR3aa: CASSNLYEQYF
abundance: once; d_gene: TRBD1; v_gene: TRBV18; j_gene: TRBJ1-3; CDR3nt: TGTGCCAGCTTACCAGGACAGGGGGCTGGAAACACCATATATTTT; CDR3aa: CASLPGQGAGNTIYF
abundance: many; d_gene: TRBD1; v_gene: TRBV3-1; j_gene: TRBJ1-2; CDR3nt: TGTGCCAGCAGCCCAAGACGGGACAGATATGGCTACACCTTC; CDR3aa: CASSPRRDRYGYTF
abundance: many; d_gene: TRBD2; v_gene: TRBV20-1; j_gene: TRBJ2-1; CDR3nt: TGCAGTGCTAGATCGACTAGCGTGTACAATGAGCAGTTCTTC; CDR3aa: CSARSTSVYNEQFF
abundance: many; d_gene: .; v_gene: TRBV12-3/TRBV12-4; j_gene: TRBJ1-2; CDR3nt: TGTGCCAGCAGTCCACGGGGCCGAGGAGGCTACACCTTC; CDR3aa: CASSPRGRGGYTF
abundance: many; d_gene: .; v_gene: TRBV11-2; j_gene: TRBJ2-3; CDR3nt: TGTGCCAGCAGCTTTCTCTTCACAGATACGCAGTATTTT; CDR3aa: CASSFLFTDTQYF
abundance: many; d_gene: .; v_gene: TRBV12-3/TRBV12-4; j_gene: TRBJ2-2; CDR3nt: TGTGCCAGCAGCTCCCCCCCCAACACCGGGGAGCTGTTTTTT; CDR3aa: CASSSPPNTGELFF
abundance: many; d_gene: .; v_gene: TRBV30; j_gene: TRBJ1-2; CDR3nt: TGTGCCTGGAGTGTAGCCCTCGGCAGGGCGATGGGGGGCTACACCTTC; CDR3aa: CAWSVALGRAMGGYTF
abundance: many; d_gene: .; v_gene: TRBV5-1; j_gene: TRBJ2-1; CDR3nt: TGCGCCAGCAGCTTCATAGGGGGGGACCTTAATGAGCAGTTCTTC; CDR3aa: CASSFIGGDLNEQFF
abundance: many; d_gene: TRBD2; v_gene: TRBV11-2; j_gene: TRBJ2-7; CDR3nt: TGTGCCAGCAGCCACACGCGGGGGTTAATATCCCTCTCGATCGAGCAGTACTTC; CDR3aa: CASSHTRGLISLSIEQYF
abundance: many; d_gene: .; v_gene: TRBV12-3/TRBV12-4; j_gene: TRBJ2-1; CDR3nt: TGTGCCAGCAGTTTTGCCGGCTCACGCTACAATGAGCAGTTCTTC; CDR3aa: CASSFAGSRYNEQFF
abundance: many; d_gene: TRBD2; v_gene: TRBV20-1; j_gene: TRBJ2-7; CDR3nt: TGCAGTGGGACTAGCGGGGGATCCTACGAGCAGTACTTC; CDR3aa: CSGTSGGSYEQYF
abundance: many; d_gene: TRBD1; v_gene: TRBV5-1; j_gene: TRBJ2-2; CDR3nt: TGCGCCAGCAGCCCTGCGGGGACAGGGGTTGTTGGCGGGGAGCTGTTTTTT; CDR3aa: CASSPAGTGVVGGELFF
abundance: many; d_gene: .; v_gene: TRBV29-1; j_gene: TRBJ2-1; CDR3nt: TGCAGCGTTCTCAAGTACAATGAGCAGTTCTTC; CDR3aa: CSVLKYNEQFF
abundance: many; d_gene: .; v_gene: TRBV5-1; j_gene: TRBJ1-1; CDR3nt: TGCGCCAGCAGCTCCCTAGGAGGGACGGAAGCTTTCTTT; CDR3aa: CASSSLGGTEAFF
abundance: many; d_gene: .; v_gene: TRBV7-6; j_gene: TRBJ2-1; CDR3nt: TGTGCCAGCAGCTCCCTCCTCATTTCCCGCAGGTCCTACAATGAGCAGTTCTTC; CDR3aa: CASSSLLISRRSYNEQFF
abundance: many; d_gene: .; v_gene: TRBV6-2/TRBV6-3; j_gene: TRBJ1-1; CDR3nt: TGTGCCAGCAGTTACCGGCCGGGAAGGAACACTGAAGCTTTCTTT; CDR3aa: CASSYRPGRNTEAFF
abundance: many; d_gene: .; v_gene: TRBV9; j_gene: TRBJ2-1; CDR3nt: TGTGCCAGCAGCGGTGACAGCGGATTATACAATGAGCAGTTCTTC; CDR3aa: CASSGDSGLYNEQFF
abundance: many; d_gene: TRBD1; v_gene: TRBV20-1; j_gene: TRBJ1-1; CDR3nt: TGCAGTGCCCTTACAGGGGGGAAGGACACTGAAGCTTTCTTT; CDR3aa: CSALTGGKDTEAFF
abundance: many; d_gene: TRBD1; v_gene: TRBV25-1; j_gene: TRBJ2-7; CDR3nt: TGTGCCAGCAGTGATCCCTACTGGACAGGGATACACTTC; CDR3aa: CASSDPYWTGIHF
abundance: many; d_gene: TRBD1; v_gene: TRBV15; j_gene: TRBJ1-6; CDR3nt: TGTGCCACCAGCAGGGCAACAGGGGGAGCACCCCTCCACTTT; CDR3aa: CATSRATGGAPLHF
abundance: many; d_gene: .; v_gene: TRBV9; j_gene: TRBJ1-3; CDR3nt: TGTGCCAGCAGCGAGGGGGGGGGGCACTCTGGAAACACCATATATTTT; CDR3aa: CASSEGGGHSGNTIYF
abundance: many; d_gene: .; v_gene: TRBV7-9; j_gene: TRBJ2-1; CDR3nt: TGTGCCAGCAGCTTAGTACGGACGCCGCACAATGAGCAGTTCTTC; CDR3aa: CASSLVRTPHNEQFF
abundance: many; d_gene: .; v_gene: TRBV7-2; j_gene: TRBJ1-2; CDR3nt: TGTGCCAGCAGCCCTATTGCGAGGATGGGGGCGGATGGCTACACCTTC; CDR3aa: CASSPIARMGADGYTF
abundance: many; d_gene: .; v_gene: TRBV5-6; j_gene: TRBJ1-5; CDR3nt: TGTGCCAGCAGCTTGGGGCCAGGGGAACAGCCCCAGCATTTT; CDR3aa: CASSLGPGEQPQHF